The 28 T cell receptor beta chains in this list originate from one sample, sequenced in a study of cytomegalovirus exposure and HLA in healthy donors. PCR involved 60 Vbeta and 13 Jbeta primers. TCRdb's table, derived via immunoSEQ multiplex PCR, lists solely in-frame clones and lacks some. The repertoire holds about 98,000 clones, with under 80% as singletons. Input material: PBMCs. The receptor set was obtained from a male donor in good health and CMV-seronegative.

This rearrangement joins TRBV29-1 to TRBJ2-2; 9 bases match TRBD1. The junction had 1 base not matched to a gene; V was cut back by 4 bases and J by 1 base. This CDR3 is 14 amino acids long. From germline, CDR1 is SQVTM and CDR2 ANQGSEA. The CDR3 DNA follows: TGCAGCGTTGGGGACAGGGTGAACACCGGGGAGCTGTTTTTT. It codes for CSVGDRVNTGELFF.

The rearrangement uses TRBV4-3 and TRBJ2-1; D is perhaps TRBD2 (5 bases). Germline V lookup: CDR1 LGHNA, CDR2 YSLEER. V was cut by 0 bases and J by 4 bases, with 7 bases left in between. This CDR3 has 14 amino acids. The CDR3 nucleotides are TGCGCCAGCAGCCAAGAGGACTCTTACAATGAGCAGTTCTTC. It translates to CASSQEDSYNEQFF.

The rearrangement uses TRBV7-8 and TRBJ1-1; D ambiguous. V lost 0 bases and J lost 1, with 12 bases in between. The CDR3 sequence is 16 residues long. In germline, CDR1 is SGHVS, CDR2 FQNEAQ. CDR3 region: CASSLAVGQKNTEAFF. In nucleotides, the CDR3 is TGTGCCAGCAGCTTAGCTGTTGGGCAGAAGAACACTGAAGCTTTCTTT.

V and J are TRBV7-9 and TRBJ2-2, with a weak D call TRBD2 (5 bases). This CDR3 has 16 residues. Trimming left V 7 bases short and J 0 bases short, with 15 bases between. In germline, CDR1 is SEHNR, CDR2 FQNEAQ (reference sequence). Here the CDR3 DNA reads TGTGCCAGCAAGGAACCGGGTAGCGCGAACACCGGGGAGCTGTTTTTT. This gives the protein CASKEPGSANTGELFF.

This clone has more than one count but fewer than ten. The sample contains more than one DNA sequence encoding this CDR3. This chain uses TRBV4-3 with TRBJ2-1, with 7 bases fitting TRBD2. Germline V gene sequence: CDR1 LGHNA, CDR2 YSLEER. J was trimmed by 9 bases and V by 0 bases; bases with no gene match: 2. The CDR3 runs 13 residues. As DNA, the CDR3 is TGCGCCAGCAGCCAAGAGGGCGGGAGTGAGCAGTTCTTC. This gives the protein CASSQEGGSEQFF.

This clone was detected only a few times. The chain combines TRBV5-6 with TRBJ2-7; 7 positions agree with TRBD2. V lost 1 base, J lost 5 bases, and 9 bases stayed unmatched. Germline values: CDR1 SGHDT, CDR2 YYEEEE. This CDR3 contains 15 residues. This CDR3 is CASSLRTTGGNEQYF. CDR3 coding DNA: TGTGCCAGCAGCTTGCGAACTACCGGGGGGAACGAGCAGTACTTC.

CDR3 sequence (DNA): TGTGCCAGCAGTTTACCCCTAGGGGATCAGCCCCAGCATTTT. Protein: CASSLPLGDQPQHF. The gene calls are TRBV28 and TRBJ1-5; the D gene is possibly TRBD1 (5 bases). V lost 2 bases, J lost 5 bases, and 10 bases lay in between. The CDR3 is 14 amino acids. Per germline, CDR1 MDHEN and CDR2 SYDVKM.

The V and J genes are TRBV27 and TRBJ1-5; 9 bases map to TRBD1. The CDR3 runs to 15 residues. CDR1 and CDR2 from the germline V gene are MNHEY and SMNVEV (reference sequence). V lost 5 bases and J lost 2; bases outside the gene matches: 4. As DNA, the CDR3 is TGTGCCAGCAGTGGACAGGGGATGGGCAATCAGCCCCAGCATTTT. The encoded protein is CASSGQGMGNQPQHF.

J is TRBJ1-1 and V is TRBV18, with D maybe TRBD1 (6 bases). V was trimmed by 4 bases and J by 1 base, leaving 7 bases between them. CDR1 KGHSH and CDR2 LQKENI come from the germline V gene. The CDR3 contains 13 residues. CDR3 residues: CASSQGQNTEAFF. The DNA for the CDR3 is TGTGCCAGCTCACAGGGACAGAACACTGAAGCTTTCTTT.

The V and J genes are TRBV5-1 and TRBJ1-3; 7 bases line up with TRBD1. CDR1 is SGHRS, CDR2 YFSETQ, per germline. The CDR3 is made up of 15 amino acids. Trimming took 4 bases from V and 1 from J; bases not matched to a gene: 5. The CDR3 reads CASSTSTGSGNTIYF. The CDR3 DNA is TGCGCCAGCAGCACTTCGACAGGGTCTGGAAACACCATATATTTT.

The chain uses TRBV5-4 and TRBJ2-7; 8 bases are a match to TRBD2. This CDR3 is 16 amino acids long. Trimming took 2 bases from V and 2 from J; bases not matched to a gene: 9. The germline V gene has CDR1 SGHNT and CDR2 YYREEE (reference sequence). CDR3 residues: CASSFGTGLVPYEQYF. In DNA, the CDR3 is TGTGCCAGCAGCTTCGGAACGGGACTAGTCCCCTACGAGCAGTACTTC.

In this sample, this clone turned up a few times. The chain uses TRBV6-1 and TRBJ1-1, with 7 bases matching TRBD1. With V trimmed by 2 bases and J by 0 bases, 15 bases remained unmatched. Germline assignment: CDR1 MNHNS and CDR2 SASEGT. This CDR3 is built from 19 residues. This chain's CDR3 is CASSERGRVPGWMNTEAFF. CDR3 nucleotides: TGTGCCAGCAGTGAAAGGGGGCGGGTGCCGGGTTGGATGAACACTGAAGCTTTCTTT.

The gene calls are TRBV5-1 and TRBJ2-7; D may be TRBD1 (9 bases). The germline V gene has CDR1 SGHRS and CDR2 YFSETQ. The CDR3 consists of 18 residues. Between the trimmed V and J ends, which lost 4 bases and 7 bases, there was a span of 30 bases. The CDR3 is CASSPDLQGAQREWEQYF. The CDR3 DNA follows: TGCGCCAGCAGCCCCGACCTACAGGGGGCCCAGCGGGAGTGGGAGCAGTACTTC. Drawing the rest from reference TRBV5-1 and TRBJ2-7, the complete variable domain is KAGVTQTPRYLIKTRGQQVTLSCSPISGHRSVSWYQQTPGQGLQFLFEYFSETQRNKGNFPGRFSGRQFSNSRSEMNVSTLELGDSALYLCASSPDLQGAQREWEQYFGPGTRLTVT.

This clone came up once. CDR3 in DNA: TGTGCCAGCAGCCTACAGGGATCCAATGGCTACACCTTC. It specifies CASSLQGSNGYTF. The genes are TRBV5-4 and TRBJ1-2; a weak D match, TRBD1 (6 bases). Trimming removed 4 bases at V and 6 bases at J, with 13 bases between. The length of the CDR3 is 13 residues. The germline gives CDR1 SGHNT, CDR2 YYREEE (reference sequence).

The chain combines TRBV7-9 with TRBJ2-1, with 7 bases aligning to TRBD2. The CDR3 length is 14 residues. Germline values: CDR1 SEHNR, CDR2 FQNEAQ (reference sequence). With 5 bases clipped from V and 8 bases from J, the junction kept 9 bases outside the gene matches. The CDR3 nucleotides are TGTGCCAGCAGCACTCGAGCGGGATTCGATGAGCAGTTCTTC. Its translation is CASSTRAGFDEQFF.

This clone has more than one count but fewer than ten. The chain uses TRBV9 and TRBJ1-1, with 9 bases lining up with TRBD1. In germline, CDR1 is SGDLS, CDR2 YYNGEE. V was clipped by 3 bases and J by 5 bases; unmatched bases: 2. CDR3 length: 13 amino acids. The CDR3 protein is CASSAGQGTEAFF. DNA of the CDR3: TGTGCCAGCAGCGCAGGACAGGGGACTGAAGCTTTCTTT.

This rearrangement joins TRBV6-5 to TRBJ1-2; D unclear. The CDR3 loop spans 16 amino acids. The V and J ends lost 2 bases and 4 bases respectively, with 17 bases between them. The V gene's germline CDR1 is MNHEY and CDR2 SVGAGI. The CDR3 protein is CASSYTAPNEAYGYTF. The CDR3 DNA reads as TGTGCCAGCAGTTACACGGCACCGAACGAGGCCTATGGCTACACCTTC.

V gene TRBV6-1 combines with J gene TRBJ2-7, with 11 nucleotides matching TRBD1. Germline trimming cut 6 bases from V and 6 bases from J; bases unmatched to any gene: 10. Germline V gene sequence: CDR1 MNHNS, CDR2 SASEGT. The CDR3 spans 15 residues. The CDR3 here is CASSPWGQGEGEQYF. In nucleotides, the CDR3 is TGTGCCAGCAGCCCATGGGGACAGGGGGAGGGCGAGCAGTACTTC.

This clone has a handful of counts. The chain joins TRBV28 to TRBJ2-7; 11 nucleotides line up with TRBD2. The CDR3 has 16 residues. V gave up 5 bases and J gave up 1 base; unmatched junction bases: 7. Looked up from germline, CDR1 is MDHEN and CDR2 is SYDVKM. CDR3: CASSTLAGGRSYEQYF. The CDR3 DNA reads TGTGCCAGCAGTACCTTAGCGGGGGGGAGGTCCTACGAGCAGTACTTC.

CDR3 sequence reads: CASSDIRVPGELFF. The CDR3 region has the DNA TGTGCCAGCAGTGACATCAGGGTTCCCGGGGAGCTGTTTTTT. The rearrangement links TRBV2 to TRBJ2-2, with a weak D call TRBD1 (5 bases). The length of the CDR3 is 14 residues. Germline V gene data show CDR1 as SNHLY and CDR2 as FYNNEI. The ends were cut back, 3 bases at V and 6 bases at J, with 11 bases in the middle.

J is TRBJ1-5 and V is TRBV29-1; D uncertain. The CDR3 totals 12 residues. V lost 6 bases to trimming and J lost 0 bases, with 6 bases between them. Germline V gene data show CDR1 as SQVTM and CDR2 as ANQGSEA. Written as DNA, the CDR3 is TGCAGCGTGACATTTAGCAATCAGCCCCAGCATTTT. This sequence encodes CSVTFSNQPQHF.

The V and J genes are TRBV6-5 and TRBJ1-1; tentatively, D is TRBD1 (6 bases). The germline V gene encodes CDR1 MNHEY and CDR2 SVGAGI. The CDR3 is made up of 15 amino acids. The germline V and J ends were trimmed by 5 bases and 5 bases, with 18 bases remaining between them. In nucleotides, the CDR3 is TGTGCCAGCAGTCGACGTGGGGGCTTTAGGACTGAAGCTTTCTTT. Translation: CASSRRGGFRTEAFF.

This chain joins TRBV6-1 and TRBJ2-5, with D perhaps TRBD2 (7 bases). The CDR3 length is 15 residues. Germline V gene lookup returns CDR1 MNHNS and CDR2 SASEGT. V lost 3 bases and J 5 bases, leaving 16 bases between the germline ends. This chain's CDR3 is CASSDYVQGGETQYF. CDR3 nucleotide sequence: TGTGCCAGCAGTGATTACGTACAGGGAGGGGAGACCCAGTACTTC.

This clone occurred once. The chain combines TRBV9 with TRBJ2-1; TRBD2 is a possible D gene (5 bases). The germline V gene encodes CDR1 SGDLS and CDR2 YYNGEE. V was shortened by 0 bases and J by 10 bases, with 14 bases between the two germline ends. CDR3 size: 14 residues. The CDR3: CASSVVAGFGEQFF. CDR3 nucleotide sequence: TGTGCCAGCAGCGTAGTTGCGGGCTTCGGGGAGCAGTTCTTC.

This chain links TRBV28 with TRBJ2-5; D remains unclear. The CDR3 is made up of 13 amino acids. Per germline, CDR1 MDHEN and CDR2 SYDVKM. Trimming took 6 bases from V and 2 from J, leaving 10 bases between them. The CDR3 loop reads CASSRRPQETQYF. For the CDR3, the DNA is TGTGCCAGCAGCCGGCGGCCACAAGAGACCCAGTACTTC.

The J gene is TRBJ2-1, the V gene TRBV27; TRBD1 aligns across 8 bases. The CDR3 loop spans 14 amino acids. CDR1 and CDR2 from the germline V gene are MNHEY and SMNVEV (reference sequence). The V and J ends lost 6 bases and 5 bases, in that order; junction bases with no gene match: 6. CDR3 amino acids: CASSPGQGHNEQFF. DNA of the CDR3: TGTGCCAGCAGCCCTGGACAGGGCCACAATGAGCAGTTCTTC.

The chain joins TRBV5-4 to TRBJ2-3, with 10 positions matching TRBD2. CDR1 is SGHNT and CDR2 is YYREEE in the germline V gene (reference sequence). The CDR3 is 19 residues long. The ends lost 4 bases at V and 7 bases at J; junction bases unmatched: 21. The DNA of the CDR3 is TGTGCCAGCAGCCACGGACGGACCGGGACTAGCGCTAACCCAAATACGCAGTATTTT. Its protein is CASSHGRTGTSANPNTQYF.

The chain couples TRBV7-9 to TRBJ2-6, with D possibly being TRBD2 (6 bases). The CDR3 is 16 amino acids. V was trimmed by 7 bases and J by 1 base, leaving 14 bases between them. The germline V gene encodes CDR1 SEHNR and CDR2 FQNEAQ (reference sequence). CDR3 DNA sequence: TGTGCCAGCACCCCGGTAGGGACTTCTGGGGCCAACGTCCTGACTTTC. Encoded protein: CASTPVGTSGANVLTF.